This T cell receptor beta chain was identified during a study of blood T cell repertoires in COVID-19. Study overall: Samples representing acute and convalescent COVID-19 were sourced from the United States, Italy and Spain.

Sequencing was performed with immunoSEQ multiplex PCR; in TCRdb, only in-frame clones are kept and a portion is missing. This sample has 65,000 or so clones; roughly 90% occur once, and the top ten carry over 9%. The sequenced sample consisted of peripheral blood. This TCR came from a human donor with acute or convalescent COVID-19. The donor label of this sample is uncertain.

The CDR3 DNA follows: TGTGCCAGCAGCTCGCGCCCCTACGAGCAGTACTTC. Translated: CASSSRPYEQYF. The rearrangement links TRBV11-2 to TRBJ2-7; no clear D. Germline assignment: CDR1 SGHAT and CDR2 FQNNGV. V shed 4 bases and J shed 2 bases, with 6 bases lying between them. The CDR3 runs to 12 residues.